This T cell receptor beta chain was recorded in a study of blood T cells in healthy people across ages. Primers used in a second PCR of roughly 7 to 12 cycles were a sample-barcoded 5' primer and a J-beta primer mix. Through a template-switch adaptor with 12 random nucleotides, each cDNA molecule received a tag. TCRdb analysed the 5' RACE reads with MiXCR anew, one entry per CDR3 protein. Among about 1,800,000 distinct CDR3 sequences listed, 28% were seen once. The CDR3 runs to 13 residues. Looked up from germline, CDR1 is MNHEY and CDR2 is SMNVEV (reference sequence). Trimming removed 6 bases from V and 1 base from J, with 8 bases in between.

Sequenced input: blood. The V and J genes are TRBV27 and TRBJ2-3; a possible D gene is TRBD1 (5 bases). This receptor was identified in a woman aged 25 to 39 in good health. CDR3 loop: CASRARGTDTQYF. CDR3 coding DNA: TGTGCCAGCAGGGCCAGGGGCACAGATACGCAGTATTTT.